The 17 T cell receptor beta chains below were found in one sample sequenced in a study of blood T cells in healthy people across ages. For the second PCR, which ran for about 7 to 11 cycles, a sample-barcoded 5' primer and a J-beta primer mix were used. A single record per CDR3 protein comes from TCRdb applying MiXCR to the 5' RACE reads. The table lists 780,000 or so distinct CDR3 sequences, just under 25% of them singletons. The same data also went into a second study, on T cells of mothers and their children.

Sample: blood. The receptors were sampled from a boy aged 10-17 years in good health.

The V and J genes are TRBV11-1 and TRBJ1-2; 8 bases align to TRBD1. The CDR3 loop spans 17 amino acids. CDR1 is SGHAT and CDR2 is FQDESV in the germline V gene (reference sequence). The trim removed 1 base at V and 4 bases at J, leaving 11 bases unmatched. The CDR3 sequence is CASSLEPPGQGLYGYTF. The CDR3 bases are TGTGCCAGCAGCTTAGAACCACCCGGACAGGGTCTCTATGGCTACACCTTC.

This clonotype was counted only a few times. This rearrangement joins TRBV7-2 to TRBJ2-5; D remains unclear. There are 14 residues in the CDR3. Germline assignment: CDR1 SGHTA and CDR2 FQGNSA. V gave up 4 bases and J gave up 1 base, with 10 bases separating them. The CDR3: CASSSRHTQETQYF. The DNA of the CDR3 is TGTGCCAGCAGCTCCCGACATACCCAAGAGACCCAGTACTTC.

Only a few counts were recorded for this clonotype. The chain uses TRBV6-2 or TRBV6-3 and TRBJ2-3; D could derive from TRBD1 or TRBD2 (6 bases each). The CDR3 totals 12 residues. Germline loops: CDR1 MNHEY, CDR2 SVGEGT. The CDR3 is CAGGGDTDTQYF. In DNA form, the CDR3 reads TGTGCGGGGGGCGGAGACACAGATACGCAGTATTTT.

V is TRBV2 and J is TRBJ2-1; the D is unclear. The CDR3 loop spans 14 amino acids. CDR1 and CDR2 from the germline V gene are SNHLY and FYNNEI. Trimming stripped 9 bases from V and 0 bases from J, with 12 bases between. CDR3 amino acids: CASNEVLSYNEQFF. The CDR3 DNA is TGTGCCAGTAACGAGGTACTCTCCTACAATGAGCAGTTCTTC.

V is TRBV2 and J is TRBJ2-2, with TRBD1 matching 10 bases. Trimming removed 5 bases from V and 6 bases from J; junction bases left unmatched: 6. CDR3 size: 15 residues. CDR1 is SNHLY, CDR2 FYNNEI, per germline. The CDR3 protein is CASSRPGTGAGELFF. The CDR3, as DNA: TGTGCCAGCAGTCGCCCCGGGACAGGGGCCGGGGAGCTGTTTTTT.

This clonotype showed up just a few times. The chain has TRBV7-9 and TRBJ2-3, with no clear D. Trimming pared 7 bases from V and 4 bases from J, leaving 12 bases between. CDR1 is SEHNR and CDR2 is FQNEAQ in the germline V gene (reference sequence). The CDR3 runs 13 residues. Here the CDR3 reads CASTLWGADTQYF. CDR3 DNA sequence: TGTGCCAGCACCCTATGGGGTGCAGATACGCAGTATTTT.

This clonotype has a handful of counts. The chain is built from TRBV7-3 and TRBJ2-5, with a weak D call TRBD2 (6 bases). The end of the DNA fits TRBJ2-1 better, so the J call may be wrong. This CDR3 spans 19 amino acids. Germline V gene lookup returns CDR1 SGHTA and CDR2 FQGTGA. The CDR3 region has the DNA TGTGCCAGCAGCTTGGTTCCTCTAATAGGGGAGGAACGGTACAATGAGCAGTTCTTC. Its translation: CASSLVPLIGEERYNEQFF.

The table lists this clonotype with a few counts. In DNA form, the CDR3 reads TGCGCCAGCAGCGAAGGAGACGGGGGCTCCTACAATGAGCAGTTCTTC. It encodes CASSEGDGGSYNEQFF. The J gene is TRBJ2-1, the V gene TRBV5-1; possible D gene TRBD2, 6 bases. This CDR3 has 16 residues. The germline V and J ends were trimmed by 4 bases and 0 bases, with 14 bases remaining between them. CDR1 and CDR2 from the germline V gene are SGHRS and YFSETQ.

The J gene is TRBJ2-2, the V gene TRBV15; D unresolved. This CDR3 region has 14 residues. Germline-derived CDR1 and CDR2 are LNHNV and YYDKDF (reference sequence). The germline V and J ends were trimmed by 0 bases and 11 bases, with 13 bases remaining between them. CDR3: CATSRDEERGELFF. CDR3 coding DNA: TGTGCCACCAGCAGAGATGAAGAACGCGGAGAGCTGTTTTTT.

The chain combines TRBV12-5 with TRBJ1-1; D gene ambiguous. There are 15 residues in the CDR3. The V gene's germline CDR1 is LGHNT and CDR2 FRNRAP. Between the trimmed V and J ends, which lost 5 bases and 2 bases, there was a span of 15 bases. The CDR3 bases are TGTGCTAGTGGTCTGCACCGGACCCCTAACACTGAAGCTTTCTTT. Its translation is CASGLHRTPNTEAFF.

This clonotype occurred a few times. This chain uses TRBV7-8 with TRBJ1-2; D not resolved. The germline gives CDR1 SGHVS, CDR2 FQNEAQ. V lost 1 base, J lost 3 bases, and 9 bases lay in between. The CDR3 covers 14 residues. Here the CDR3 reads CASSLGQVDYGYTF. The DNA of the CDR3 is TGTGCCAGCAGCTTAGGGCAGGTGGACTATGGCTACACCTTC.

The rearrangement uses TRBV2 and TRBJ2-5; TRBD2 matches at 13 bases. J gave up 2 bases and V 8 bases, and 5 bases lay outside the gene matches. The CDR3 has 15 residues. The germline V gene has CDR1 SNHLY and CDR2 FYNNEI. The CDR3, as DNA: TGTGCCAGCGGACTAGCGGGGGCAAAGCAAGAGACCCAGTACTTC. It translates to CASGLAGAKQETQYF.

A few counts support this clonotype. The junction shows a germline mismatch at one end, possibly a read error. The J gene is TRBJ2-7, the V gene TRBV4-3; D is perhaps TRBD2 (5 bases). Germline-derived CDR1 and CDR2 are LGHNA and YSLEER. The CDR3 runs 13 residues. The CDR3 nucleotides are TGCGCCAGCAGCCAAGATGAGGGAACCGAGCAGCACTTC. Translation: CASSQDEGTEQHF.

This clonotype was picked up a small number of times. This rearrangement joins TRBV4-1 to TRBJ2-5; no clear D gene. The end of the DNA fits TRBJ2-1 better, so the J call may be wrong. CDR1 is MGHRA, CDR2 YSYEKL, per germline. The CDR3 loop spans 16 amino acids. In DNA, the CDR3 is TGCGCCAGCAGCCAATCGGTGGCGGAGACGAAAAATGAGCAGTTCTTC. Its protein is CASSQSVAETKNEQFF.

The CDR3 nucleotides read TGTGCCAGCAGCCCCTCACTACGGGGGGCACAAGAGACCCAGTACTTC. Residues: CASSPSLRGAQETQYF. The V and J genes are TRBV13 and TRBJ2-5, with D possibly being TRBD2 (7 bases). From germline, CDR1 is PRHDT and CDR2 FYEKMQ (reference sequence). The CDR3 sequence is 16 residues long. The V gene lost 5 bases and the J gene lost 2 bases, with 18 bases spanning the gap.

The chain joins TRBV20-1 to TRBJ1-6, with D maybe TRBD1 (5 bases). CDR1 is DFQATT, CDR2 SNEGSKA, per germline (reference sequence). This CDR3 comprises 14 residues. Trimming removed 0 bases at V and 10 bases at J, with 13 bases between. CDR3 sequence (DNA): TGCAGTGCTAGAGAGGGGGTGGTAGTCTCACCCCTCCACTTT. Its translation: CSAREGVVVSPLHF.

The rearrangement uses TRBV7-9 and TRBJ1-3; TRBD1 aligns across 9 bases. Trimming removed 5 bases from V and 8 bases from J; junction bases left unmatched: 13. Germline V gene sequence: CDR1 SEHNR, CDR2 FQNEAQ (reference sequence). The CDR3 is 16 residues long. CDR3: CASSGGTGFATDTIYF. The DNA for the CDR3 is TGTGCCAGCAGCGGGGGGACAGGGTTTGCGACGGACACCATATATTTT.